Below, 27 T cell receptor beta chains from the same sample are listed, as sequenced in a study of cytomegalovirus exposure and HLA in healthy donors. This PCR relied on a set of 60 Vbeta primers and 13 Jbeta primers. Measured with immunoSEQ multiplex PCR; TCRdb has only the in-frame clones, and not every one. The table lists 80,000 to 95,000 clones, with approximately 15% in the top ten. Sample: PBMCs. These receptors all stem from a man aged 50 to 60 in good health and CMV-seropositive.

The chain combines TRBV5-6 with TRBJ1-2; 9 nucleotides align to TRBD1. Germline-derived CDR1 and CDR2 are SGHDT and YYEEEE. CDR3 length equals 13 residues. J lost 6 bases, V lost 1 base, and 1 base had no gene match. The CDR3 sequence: CASSLRQGDGYTF. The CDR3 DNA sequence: TGTGCCAGCAGCTTGAGACAGGGGGATGGCTACACCTTC.

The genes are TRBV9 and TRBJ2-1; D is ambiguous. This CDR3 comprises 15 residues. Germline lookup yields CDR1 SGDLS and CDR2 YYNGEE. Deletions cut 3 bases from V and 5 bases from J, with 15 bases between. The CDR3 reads CASSGPSVSHNEQFF. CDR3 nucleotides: TGTGCCAGCAGCGGCCCCAGCGTTTCCCACAATGAGCAGTTCTTC.

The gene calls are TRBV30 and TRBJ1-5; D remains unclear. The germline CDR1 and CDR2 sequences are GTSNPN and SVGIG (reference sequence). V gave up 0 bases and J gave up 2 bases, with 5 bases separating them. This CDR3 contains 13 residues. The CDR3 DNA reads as TGTGCCTGGAGTGTTGTCGGCAATCAGCCCCAGCATTTT. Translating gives CAWSVVGNQPQHF.

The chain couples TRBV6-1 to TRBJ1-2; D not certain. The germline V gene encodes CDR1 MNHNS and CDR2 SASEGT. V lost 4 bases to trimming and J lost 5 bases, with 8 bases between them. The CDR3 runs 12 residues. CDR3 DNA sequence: TGTGCCAGCAGTGCAGGCAGTTATGGCTACACCTTC. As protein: CASSAGSYGYTF.

The DNA of the CDR3 is TGTGCCAGCTCACCAGGGACAAGCCTCAGGCAGTACGTC. It codes for CASSPGTSLRQYV. V usage is TRBV18 and J usage is TRBJ2-7; maybe TRBD1 (6 bases). V lost 2 bases to trimming and J lost 9 bases, with 14 bases between them. The CDR3 sequence is 13 residues long. Germline-derived CDR1 and CDR2 are KGHSH and LQKENI.

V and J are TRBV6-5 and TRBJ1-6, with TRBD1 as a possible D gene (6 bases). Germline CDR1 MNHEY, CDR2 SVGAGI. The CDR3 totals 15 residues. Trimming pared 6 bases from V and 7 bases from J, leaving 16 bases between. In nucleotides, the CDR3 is TGTGCCAGCAGCCCCCAGGGGTTCGGGAATTCACCCCTCCACTTT. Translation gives CASSPQGFGNSPLHF.

The CDR3, as DNA: TGTGCTAGTGGTTTGCAAGCGAACACTGAAGCTTTCTTT. This codes for CASGLQANTEAFF. This chain joins TRBV12-5 and TRBJ1-1; D not resolved. The CDR3 covers 13 residues. Germline CDR1 reads LGHNT; CDR2 reads FRNRAP. V was trimmed by 2 bases and J by 1 base, leaving 5 bases between them.

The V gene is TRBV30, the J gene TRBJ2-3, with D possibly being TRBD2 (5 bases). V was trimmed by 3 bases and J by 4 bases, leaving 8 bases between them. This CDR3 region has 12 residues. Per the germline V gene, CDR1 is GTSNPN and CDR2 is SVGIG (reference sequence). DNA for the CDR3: TGTGCCTGGAGCGGGAATGCAGATACGCAGTATTTT. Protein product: CAWSGNADTQYF.

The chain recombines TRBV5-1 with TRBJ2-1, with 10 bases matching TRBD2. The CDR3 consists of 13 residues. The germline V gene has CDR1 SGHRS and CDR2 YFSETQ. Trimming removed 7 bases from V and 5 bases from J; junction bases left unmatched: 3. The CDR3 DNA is TGCGCCAGCCTAGCGGGGGAAGACAATGAGCAGTTCTTC. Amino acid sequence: CASLAGEDNEQFF.

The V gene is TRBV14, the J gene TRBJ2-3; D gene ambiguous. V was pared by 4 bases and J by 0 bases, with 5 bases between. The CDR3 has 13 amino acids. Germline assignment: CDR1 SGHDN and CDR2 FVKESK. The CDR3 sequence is CASSRSSTDTQYF. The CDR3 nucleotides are TGTGCCAGCAGCCGTAGCAGCACAGATACGCAGTATTTT.

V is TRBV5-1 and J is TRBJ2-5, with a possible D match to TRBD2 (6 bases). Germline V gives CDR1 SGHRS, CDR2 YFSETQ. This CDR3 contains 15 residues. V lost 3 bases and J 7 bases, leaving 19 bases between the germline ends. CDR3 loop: CASSSEGMPGGTQYF. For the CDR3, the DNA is TGCGCCAGCAGCTCGGAGGGCATGCCCGGTGGGACCCAGTACTTC. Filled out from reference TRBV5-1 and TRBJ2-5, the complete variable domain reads KAGVTQTPRYLIKTRGQQVTLSCSPISGHRSVSWYQQTPGQGLQFLFEYFSETQRNKGNFPGRFSGRQFSNSRSEMNVSTLELGDSALYLCASSSEGMPGGTQYFGPGTRLLVL.

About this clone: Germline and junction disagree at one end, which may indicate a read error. DNA of the CDR3: TGTGCTAGCAGCTTAGGCCCCAGGGGGACCGGGGAGCTGTTTTTT. Its translation is CASSLGPRGTGELFF. V usage is TRBV7-7 and J usage is TRBJ2-2, with TRBD1 identical over 7 bases. CDR3 size: 15 residues. Germline V gene lookup returns CDR1 SSHAT and CDR2 FNYEAQ (reference sequence).

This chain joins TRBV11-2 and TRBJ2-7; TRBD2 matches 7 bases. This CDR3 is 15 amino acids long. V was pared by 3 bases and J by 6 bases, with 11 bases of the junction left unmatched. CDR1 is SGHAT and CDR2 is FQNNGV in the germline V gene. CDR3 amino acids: CASSFRESGEGEQYF. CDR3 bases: TGTGCCAGCAGCTTCCGGGAGTCCGGGGAGGGCGAGCAGTACTTC.

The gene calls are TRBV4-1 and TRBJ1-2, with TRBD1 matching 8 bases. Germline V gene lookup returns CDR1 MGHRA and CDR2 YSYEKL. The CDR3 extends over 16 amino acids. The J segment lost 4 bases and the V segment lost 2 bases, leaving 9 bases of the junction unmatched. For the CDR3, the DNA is TGCGCCAGCAGCCAATTTATGCGACAGGGGATCTATGGCTACACCTTC. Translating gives CASSQFMRQGIYGYTF.

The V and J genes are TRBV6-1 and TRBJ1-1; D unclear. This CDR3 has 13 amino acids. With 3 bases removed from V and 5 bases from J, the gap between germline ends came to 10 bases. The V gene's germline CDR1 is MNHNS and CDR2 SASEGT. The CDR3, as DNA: TGTGCCAGCAGTGATGGGAGGCTGACTGAAGCTTTCTTT. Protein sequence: CASSDGRLTEAFF.

In nucleotides, the CDR3 is TGCGCCAGCAGCCCCGCTGGGACAGGATATGGCTACACCTTC. As protein: CASSPAGTGYGYTF. The rearrangement uses TRBV5-1 and TRBJ1-2; 8 bases fit TRBD1. The germline V gene has CDR1 SGHRS and CDR2 YFSETQ. The CDR3 runs 14 residues. Trimming cost V 4 bases and J 5 bases; bases outside gene matches: 7.

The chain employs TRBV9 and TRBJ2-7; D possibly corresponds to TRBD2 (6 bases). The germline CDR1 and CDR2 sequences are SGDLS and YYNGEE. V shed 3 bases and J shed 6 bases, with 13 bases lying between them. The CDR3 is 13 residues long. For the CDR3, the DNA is TGTGCCAGCAGCGGGCCGCGGGGAGCCGAGCAGTACTTC. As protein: CASSGPRGAEQYF.

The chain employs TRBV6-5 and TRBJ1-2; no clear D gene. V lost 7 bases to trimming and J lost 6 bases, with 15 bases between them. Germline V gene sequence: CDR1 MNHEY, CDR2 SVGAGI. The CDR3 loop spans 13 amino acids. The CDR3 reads CASTGWERDGYTF. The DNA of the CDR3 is TGTGCCAGCACCGGATGGGAGAGGGATGGCTACACCTTC.

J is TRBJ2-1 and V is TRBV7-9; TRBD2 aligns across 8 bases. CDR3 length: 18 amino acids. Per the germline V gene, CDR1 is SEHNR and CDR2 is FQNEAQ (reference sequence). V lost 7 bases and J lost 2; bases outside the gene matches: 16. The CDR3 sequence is CASTQIRREVVAYNEQFF. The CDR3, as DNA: TGTGCCAGCACCCAGATCAGGCGGGAGGTGGTAGCCTACAATGAGCAGTTCTTC.

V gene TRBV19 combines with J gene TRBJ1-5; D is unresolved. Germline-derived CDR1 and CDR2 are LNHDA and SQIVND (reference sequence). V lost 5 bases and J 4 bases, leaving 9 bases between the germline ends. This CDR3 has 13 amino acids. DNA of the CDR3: TGTGCCAGTAGTCCTGGACTTAATCAGCCCCAGCATTTT. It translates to CASSPGLNQPQHF.

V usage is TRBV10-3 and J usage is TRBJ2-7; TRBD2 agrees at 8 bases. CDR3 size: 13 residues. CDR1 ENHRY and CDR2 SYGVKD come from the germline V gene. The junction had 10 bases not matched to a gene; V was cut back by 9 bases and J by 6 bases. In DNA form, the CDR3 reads TGTGCCATAACGGGGGGGGAGAGAGGCGAGCAGTACTTC. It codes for CAITGGERGEQYF.

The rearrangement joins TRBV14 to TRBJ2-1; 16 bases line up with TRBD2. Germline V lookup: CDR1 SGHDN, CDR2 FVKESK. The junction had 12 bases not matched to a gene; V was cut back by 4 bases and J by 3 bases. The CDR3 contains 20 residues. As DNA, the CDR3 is TGTGCCAGCAGCCCAGGGACTAGCGGGAGGGTTTCCGGGGTCTACAATGAGCAGTTCTTC. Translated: CASSPGTSGRVSGVYNEQFF.

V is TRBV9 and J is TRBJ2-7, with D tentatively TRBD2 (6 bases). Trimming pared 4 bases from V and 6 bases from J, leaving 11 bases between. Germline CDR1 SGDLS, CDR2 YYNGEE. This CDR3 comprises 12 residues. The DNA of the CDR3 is TGTGCCAGCAGCCCATTGGGGGGCGAGCAGTACTTC. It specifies CASSPLGGEQYF.

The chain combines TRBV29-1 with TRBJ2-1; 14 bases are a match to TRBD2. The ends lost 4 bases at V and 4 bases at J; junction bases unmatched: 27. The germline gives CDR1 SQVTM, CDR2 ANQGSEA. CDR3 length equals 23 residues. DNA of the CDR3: TGCAGCGTTGCTGGCGGAGTGGGTTTCGGGACTAGCGGGAGAGGGGGGTTTTACAATGAGCAGTTCTTC. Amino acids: CSVAGGVGFGTSGRGGFYNEQFF.

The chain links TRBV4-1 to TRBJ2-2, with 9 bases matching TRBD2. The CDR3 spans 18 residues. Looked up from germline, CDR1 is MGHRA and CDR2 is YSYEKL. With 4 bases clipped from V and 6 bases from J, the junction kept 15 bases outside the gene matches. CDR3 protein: CASSRLPPSGEGAGELFF. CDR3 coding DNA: TGCGCCAGCAGCCGCCTCCCCCCTAGCGGGGAGGGGGCCGGGGAGCTGTTTTTT.

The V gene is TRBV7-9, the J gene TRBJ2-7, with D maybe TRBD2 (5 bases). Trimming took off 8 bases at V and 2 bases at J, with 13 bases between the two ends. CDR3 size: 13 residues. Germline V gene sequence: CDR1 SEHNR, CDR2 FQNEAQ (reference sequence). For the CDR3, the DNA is TGTGCCAGCGGAGGAGAGGGCGCCTACGAGCAGTACGTC. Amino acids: CASGGEGAYEQYV.

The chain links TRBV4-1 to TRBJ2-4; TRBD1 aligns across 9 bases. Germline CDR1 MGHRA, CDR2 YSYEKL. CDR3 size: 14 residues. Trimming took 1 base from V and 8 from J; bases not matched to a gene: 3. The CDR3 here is CASSQGTGVDIQYF. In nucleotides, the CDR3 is TGCGCCAGCAGCCAAGGGACAGGGGTTGACATTCAGTACTTC.